The clone carrying this T cell receptor (beta chain) was picked up a small number of times. Its antigen remains unidentified. This record belongs to a study of T-cell memory formation after mild COVID-19. Study-level results: Shrinking CD4+ clones were chiefly CM and EM; CD8+ ones were chiefly EMRA.

MiXCR, applied by TCRdb to the 5' RACE reads, yields one record per CDR3 protein. The sample contains around 150,000 distinct CDR3 sequences, about 9.9% of which appear only once. The V end was cut by 0 bases, the J end by 7 bases, with 6 bases between. The CDR3 loop spans 11 amino acids. CDR1 is GTSNPN and CDR2 is SVGIG in the germline V gene (reference sequence). Sample: PBMCs or a T cell subset sorted from them (not recorded which). This clonotype was sampled from a man younger than 35 who had mild COVID-19 (a few samples of this study predate the infection). Cell type and time point are not known. The V call is TRBV30, the J call TRBJ1-1; D is undetermined. The CDR3 nucleotides read TGTGCCTGGAGTGTTGTCCGTGAAGCTTTCTTT. As protein: CAWSVVREAFF.